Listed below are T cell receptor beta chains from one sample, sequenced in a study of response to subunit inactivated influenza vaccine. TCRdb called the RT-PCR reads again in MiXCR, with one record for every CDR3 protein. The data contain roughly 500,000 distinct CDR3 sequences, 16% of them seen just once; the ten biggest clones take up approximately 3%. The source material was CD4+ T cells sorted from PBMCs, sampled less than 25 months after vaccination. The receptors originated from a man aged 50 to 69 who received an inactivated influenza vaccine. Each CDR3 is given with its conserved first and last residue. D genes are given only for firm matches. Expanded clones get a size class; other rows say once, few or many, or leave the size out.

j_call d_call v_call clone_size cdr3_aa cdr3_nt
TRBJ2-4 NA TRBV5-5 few CASSNDREGIQYF TGTGCCAGCAGCAATGACAGGGAGGGCATTCAGTACTTC
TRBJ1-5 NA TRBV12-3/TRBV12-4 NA CASSPRGLYQPQHF TGTGCCAGCAGTCCCAGAGGACTCTATCAGCCCCAGCATTTT
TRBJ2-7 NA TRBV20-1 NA CSARDQIKQYEQYF TGCAGTGCTAGAGATCAGATTAAGCAATACGAGCAGTACTTC
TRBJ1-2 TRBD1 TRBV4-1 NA CASSQVMGGQGMGGYTF TGCGCCAGCAGCCAAGTTATGGGAGGACAGGGAATGGGTGGCTACACCTTC
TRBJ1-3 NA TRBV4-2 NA CASSQGGTASGNTMYF TGTGCCAGCAGCCAAGGGGGAACGGCCTCTGGAAACACCATGTATTTT
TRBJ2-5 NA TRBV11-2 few CASSLGALAVQETQYF TGTGCCAGCAGCTTAGGAGCGTTGGCAGTACAAGAGACCCAGTACTTC
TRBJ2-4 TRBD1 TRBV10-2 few CASRTGTGVDIQYF TGCGCCAGCAGGACCGGGACAGGGGTAGACATTCAGTACTTC
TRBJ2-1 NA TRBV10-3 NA CAISESMPGEGEQFF TGTGCCATCAGTGAGTCCATGCCGGGCGAGGGTGAGCAGTTCTTC
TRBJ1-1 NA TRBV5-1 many CASSLVDTEAFF TGTGCCAGCAGCTTAGTGGACACTGAAGCTTTCTTT
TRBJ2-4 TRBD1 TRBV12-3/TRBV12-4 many CASNLAGGQVKNIQYF TGTGCCAGCAACCTCGCAGGGGGTCAGGTCAAAAACATTCAGTACTTC
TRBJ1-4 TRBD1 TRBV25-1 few CASSGRTGSNEKLFF TGTGCCAGCAGTGGCAGGACAGGTAGTAATGAAAAACTGTTTTTT
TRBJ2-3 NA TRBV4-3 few CASSQSLAGTDTQYF TGCGCCAGCAGCCAAAGTCTAGCAGGCACAGATACGCAGTATTTT
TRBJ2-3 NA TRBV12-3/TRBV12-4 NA CASSLQSGTDTQYF TGTGCCAGCAGTTTGCAATCCGGCACAGATACGCAGTATTTT
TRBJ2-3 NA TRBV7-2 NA CASRLGGETQYF TGTGCCAGCAGATTAGGGGGAGAAACGCAGTATTTT
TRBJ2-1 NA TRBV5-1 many CASSLERGNEQFF TGCGCCAGCAGCTTGGAACGGGGCAATGAGCAGTTCTTC
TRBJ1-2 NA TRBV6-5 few CASSYSIQGKGGYTF TGTGCCAGCAGTTACTCGATCCAGGGTAAAGGTGGCTACACCTTC
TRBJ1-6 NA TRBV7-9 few CASSLDGQNNSPLHF TGTGCCAGCAGCTTAGATGGCCAGAATAATTCACCCCTCCACTTT
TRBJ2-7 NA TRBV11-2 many CASSFSAVYEQYF TGTGCCAGCAGCTTTTCCGCAGTCTACGAGCAGTACTTC
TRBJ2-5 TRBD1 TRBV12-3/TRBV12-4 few CASSQTGGWETQYF TGTGCCAGCAGTCAGACAGGGGGTTGGGAGACCCAGTACTTC
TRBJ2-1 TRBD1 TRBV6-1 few CASDTGGAGNEQFF TGTGCCAGCGATACAGGGGGCGCTGGCAATGAGCAGTTCTTC
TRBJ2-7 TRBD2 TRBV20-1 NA CSARGSGNPYEQYF TGCAGTGCCAGGGGTAGCGGGAACCCCTACGAGCAGTACTTC
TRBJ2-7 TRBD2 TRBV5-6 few CASSLSSGRTPQYF TGTGCCAGCAGCTTGTCTAGCGGGAGGACCCCACAGTACTTC
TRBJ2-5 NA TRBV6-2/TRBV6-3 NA CASSQPVFLETQYF TGTGCCAGCAGCCAACCGGTTTTCTTAGAGACCCAGTACTTC
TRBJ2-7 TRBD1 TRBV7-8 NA CASSLRGTGVNEQYF TGTGCCAGCAGCTTAAGAGGGACAGGGGTCAACGAGCAGTACTTC
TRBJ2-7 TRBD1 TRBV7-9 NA CASSARGTGYSEQYF TGTGCCAGCAGCGCTCGCGGGACAGGGTATTCCGAGCAGTACTTC
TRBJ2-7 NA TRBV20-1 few CSASSGRGTVSYEQYF TGCAGTGCTAGTTCTGGCCGCGGGACGGTCTCCTACGAGCAGTACTTC
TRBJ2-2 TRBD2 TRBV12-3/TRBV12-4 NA CASISSGGATGELFF TGTGCCAGCATTTCTAGCGGGGGGGCAACCGGGGAGCTGTTTTTT
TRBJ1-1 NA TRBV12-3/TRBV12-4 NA CASSFVSENTEAFF TGTGCCAGCAGTTTCGTCAGTGAGAACACTGAAGCTTTCTTT
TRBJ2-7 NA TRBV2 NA CASSVRGSISYEQYF TGTGCCAGCAGTGTTAGGGGCTCTATCTCCTACGAGCAGTACTTC
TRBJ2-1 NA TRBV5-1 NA CASSLVLATSSYNEQFF TGCGCCAGCAGCTTGGTGCTAGCGACGAGCTCCTACAATGAGCAGTTCTTC
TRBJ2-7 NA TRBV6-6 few CASSPRAGFEQYF TGTGCCAGCAGCCCCCGGGCCGGGTTTGAGCAGTACTTC
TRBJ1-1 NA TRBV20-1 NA CSARITGTRAITEAFF TGCAGTGCTAGGATTACCGGGACAAGAGCAATCACTGAAGCTTTCTTT
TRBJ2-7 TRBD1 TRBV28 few CASSLYGTADEQYF TGTGCCAGCAGTTTATACGGGACAGCCGACGAGCAGTACTTC
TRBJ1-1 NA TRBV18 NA CASSPQGGGSGTEAFF TGTGCCAGCTCACCACAGGGTGGGGGGTCAGGCACTGAAGCTTTCTTT
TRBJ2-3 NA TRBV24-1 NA CATSDRFTSTDTQYF TGTGCCACCAGTGACCGCTTCACTAGCACAGATACGCAGTATTTT
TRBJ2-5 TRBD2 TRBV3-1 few CASSQDGGSGGTQYF TGTGCCAGCAGCCAAGACGGCGGGAGTGGTGGGACCCAGTACTTC
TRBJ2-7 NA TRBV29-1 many CSVGGPYEQYF TGCAGCGTGGGCGGTCCCTACGAGCAGTACTTC
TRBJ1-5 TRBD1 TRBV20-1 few CSATLTGQEDQPQHF TGCAGTGCTACCTTAACGGGACAGGAGGATCAGCCCCAGCATTTT
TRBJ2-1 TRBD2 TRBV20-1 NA CSARATRGGAQSDEQFF TGCAGTGCTAGAGCTACCCGCGGGGGGGCCCAGTCGGATGAGCAGTTCTTC
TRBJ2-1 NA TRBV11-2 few CASSFRGFTGSPRPHEQFF TGTGCCAGCAGCTTCCGGGGTTTCACAGGGTCTCCTCGTCCTCATGAGCAGTTCTTC
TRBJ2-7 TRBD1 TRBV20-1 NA CSARARRQGTPYEQYF TGCAGTGCTAGAGCCAGGCGACAGGGGACTCCCTACGAGCAGTACTTC
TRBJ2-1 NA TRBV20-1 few CSGMGRQVGGHQAYNEQFF TGCAGTGGGATGGGTAGACAGGTGGGGGGGCATCAGGCCTACAATGAGCAGTTCTTC
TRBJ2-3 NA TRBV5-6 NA CASSWGPTTDTQYF TGTGCCAGCAGCTGGGGCCCGACCACAGATACGCAGTATTTT
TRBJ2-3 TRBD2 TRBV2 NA CASRFSGSGTDTQYF TGTGCCAGCAGATTTAGCGGGAGTGGCACAGATACGCAGTATTTT
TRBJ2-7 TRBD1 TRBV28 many CASSVTGVWAYEQYF TGTGCCAGCAGTGTCACAGGGGTATGGGCCTACGAGCAGTACTTC
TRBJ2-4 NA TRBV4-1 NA CASSHLNLAKNIQYF TGCGCCAGCAGCCACCTTAATTTAGCCAAAAACATTCAGTACTTC
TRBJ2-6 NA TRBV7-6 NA CASSLSRGSGANVLTF TGTGCCAGCAGCCTTTCACGCGGCTCTGGGGCCAACGTCCTGACTTTC
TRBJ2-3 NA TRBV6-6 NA CATTGTVTDTQYF TGTGCCACCACCGGGACCGTCACAGATACGCAGTATTTT
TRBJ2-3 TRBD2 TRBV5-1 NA CASRLAEGRDTQYF TGCGCCAGCCGACTAGCGGAGGGGCGGGATACGCAGTATTTT
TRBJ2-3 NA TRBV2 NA CASSEGGIKDTQYF TGTGCCAGCAGTGAGGGTGGAATCAAGGATACGCAGTATTTT
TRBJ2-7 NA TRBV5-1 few CASRDDPDGSSRNF TGCGCCAGCAGGGATGACCCCGACGGGTCATCAAGAAACTTC
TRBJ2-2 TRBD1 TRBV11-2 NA CASSRTGPAPGELFF TGTGCCAGCAGCCGGACAGGGCCGGCCCCCGGGGAGCTGTTTTTT
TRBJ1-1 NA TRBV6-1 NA CASSGPVNTEAFF TGTGCCAGCAGTGGTCCGGTGAACACTGAAGCTTTCTTT
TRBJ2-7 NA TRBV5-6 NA CASSLVYSSEQYF TGTGCCAGCAGCTTGGTATACAGTTCCGAGCAGTACTTC
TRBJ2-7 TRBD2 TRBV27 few CASRLRERYEQYF TGTGCCTCCAGACTGCGGGAGCGGTACGAGCAGTACTTC
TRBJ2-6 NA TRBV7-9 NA CASRSRVSGANVLTF TGTGCCAGCAGGTCACGGGTGTCTGGGGCCAACGTCCTGACTTTC
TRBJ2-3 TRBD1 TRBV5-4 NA CASSLGRGITDTQYF TGTGCCAGCAGCTTGGGCAGGGGGATCACAGATACGCAGTATTTT
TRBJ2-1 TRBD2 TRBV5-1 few CASSPAGLSNNEQFF TGCGCCAGCAGCCCAGCGGGACTCTCGAACAATGAGCAGTTCTTC
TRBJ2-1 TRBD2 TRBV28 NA CASRPRGSGRAYEQFF TGTGCCAGCAGGCCCAGAGGGAGCGGGAGGGCCTATGAGCAGTTCTTC
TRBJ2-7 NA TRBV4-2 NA CASSPDWGLPYEQYF TGTGCCAGCAGCCCAGACTGGGGCCTCCCCTACGAGCAGTACTTC